This entry lists 6 T cell receptor beta chains sequenced from one sample in a study of blood T cell repertoires in COVID-19. Assay: immunoSEQ multiplex PCR; the TCRdb copy retains only in-frame clones and omits some. The sample has about 280,000 clones; 65% to 90% are singletons. The specimen was peripheral blood. Receptors were obtained from a woman between 65 and 79 years old with COVID-19, enrolled during active disease.

The V call is TRBV7-9, the J call TRBJ1-6, with 8 bases matching TRBD1. The CDR3 runs to 16 residues. Per the germline V gene, CDR1 is SEHNR and CDR2 is FQNEAQ (reference sequence). Trimming removed 4 bases from V and 7 bases from J; junction bases left unmatched: 9. The chain's CDR3 is CASSSIDRGRNSPLHF. CDR3 in DNA: TGTGCCAGCAGCTCGATCGACAGGGGAAGAAATTCACCCCTCCACTTT. Based on the CDR3 plus reference TRBV7-9 and TRBJ1-6, the full variable domain is DTGVSQNPRHKITKRGQNVTFRCDPISEHNRLYWYRQTLGQGPEFLTYFQNEAQLEKSRLLSDRFSAERPKGSFSTLEIQRTEQGDSAMYLCASSSIDRGRNSPLHFGNGTRLTVT.

The J gene is TRBJ2-5, the V gene TRBV2; TRBD2 matches at 7 bases. The length of the CDR3 is 15 residues. The germline V gene has CDR1 SNHLY and CDR2 FYNNEI. V gave up 6 bases and J gave up 4 bases; unmatched junction bases: 11. The CDR3 coding sequence is TGTGCCAGCAGCCGTGTTGGGGGGGGAACAGAGACCCAGTACTTC. Its protein product is CASSRVGGGTETQYF.

The chain carries TRBV3-1 (or the pseudogene TRBV3-2) and TRBJ2-7; TRBD1 matches 7 bases. The germline V gene has CDR1 LGHDT and CDR2 YNNKEL (reference sequence). The CDR3 is made up of 17 amino acids. J was trimmed by 3 bases and V by 4 bases; bases with no gene match: 15. CDR3 sequence reads: CASSPLPSPGQVYEQYF. The CDR3 nucleotides read TGTGCCAGCAGCCCCTTACCTTCTCCCGGACAGGTCTACGAGCAGTACTTC.

The gene calls are TRBV2 and TRBJ1-1; D is undetermined. Germline values: CDR1 SNHLY, CDR2 FYNNEI. The CDR3 covers 13 residues. The V and J ends lost 8 bases and 5 bases respectively, with 15 bases between them. This chain's CDR3 is CASEGEEGTEAFF. The CDR3 bases are TGTGCCAGCGAGGGCGAGGAAGGAACTGAAGCTTTCTTT.

The chain recombines TRBV19 with TRBJ1-3; the match to TRBD1 covers 9 bases. CDR1 and CDR2 (germline): LNHDA, SQIVND (reference sequence). This CDR3 contains 14 residues. The V segment lost 6 bases and the J segment 3 bases; nucleotides outside the gene matches: 3. CDR3 region: CASSPTGGGNTIYF. In DNA, the CDR3 is TGTGCCAGTAGCCCGACAGGGGGTGGAAACACCATATATTTT.

The gene calls are TRBV7-9 and TRBJ2-2, with TRBD2 matching over 11 bases. With 5 bases clipped from V and 2 bases from J, the junction kept 4 bases outside the gene matches. Germline V lookup: CDR1 SEHNR, CDR2 FQNEAQ (reference sequence). This CDR3 spans 16 amino acids. The CDR3 sequence is CASSEGTSGNTGELFF. The CDR3 DNA reads as TGTGCCAGCAGCGAGGGGACTAGCGGAAACACCGGGGAGCTGTTTTTT.